This T cell receptor beta chain was profiled in a study of CD8+ T cells in alopecia areata. General study points: Greater clonality was observed in lesional scalp samples, especially alopecia totalis/universalis, versus normal scalp.

Reverse transcription of extracted RNA yielded cDNA, which provided the sequencing template. Assay used: immunoSEQ multiplex PCR; TCRdb lists only in-frame clones, some missing. The sample has 170,000 or so clones; roughly 50% are singletons. For this clone: Its target is not known.

The CDR3 is made up of 14 amino acids. V gave up 1 base and J gave up 4 bases, with 10 bases separating them. Per germline, CDR1 SGHDN and CDR2 FVKESK. The treatment here: oral pan-JAK inhibitor, 5-10 mg twice daily. Peripheral blood samples and lesional scalp punch biopsies were obtained from alopecia areata patients. PBMCs were stained for CD3, CD4 and CD8, and CD4+ and CD8+ T cells were sorted. This chain links TRBV14 with TRBJ2-5; a possible D gene is TRBD2 (6 bases). Sequencing was performed on CD8+ T cells sorted from blood, taken at week 24, from a patient treated with tofacitinib. This receptor was identified in a human donor with alopecia areata. The CDR3, as DNA: TGTGCCAGCAGCCAAGTGGGGGGTGGAGAGACCCAGTACTTC. It specifies CASSQVGGGETQYF.